These T cell receptor beta chains were read from a single sample in a study of blood T cell repertoires in COVID-19. Libraries were prepared by immunoSEQ multiplex PCR; TCRdb keeps only in-frame clonotypes and omits some of them. This sample has under 250,000 clones, with about 80% found just once. The material sequenced was PBMCs or T cells enriched from blood (not recorded which). These receptors were collected from a man in his fifties or sixties who had recovered from COVID-19. Each CDR3 is given with its conserved first and last residue. A D gene is named only where the DNA matches it firmly. Some rows have no size entry. The others give once, few or many, or a class for an expanded clone.

>TRBJ1-4|TRBV3-1/TRBV3-2|TRBD1|once
TGTGCCAGCAGCCAACGGACAGGGGGATCTGAAAAACTGTTTTTT
CASSQRTGGSEKLFF
>TRBJ1-3|TRBV12-3/TRBV12-4|-|-
TGTGCCAGCAGTTTAATGTCGGTAAACACCATATATTTT
CASSLMSVNTIYF
>TRBJ2-3|TRBV19|TRBD1|-
TGTGCCAGTAGTATTATCACAGGGGCAGATACGCAGTATTTT
CASSIITGADTQYF
>TRBJ2-1|TRBV5-5|-|-
TGTGCCAGCAGCTTGGCCAGGCCCTACAATGAGCAGTTCTTC
CASSLARPYNEQFF
>TRBJ1-4|TRBV5-8|-|once
TGTGCCAGCAGCTTGGAGCGGGGGGCGTTGACTAATGAAAAACTGTTTTTT
CASSLERGALTNEKLFF
>TRBJ1-5|TRBV7-2|-|-
TGTGCCAGCAGCCTTGGGGCTAATCAGCCCCAGCATTTT
CASSLGANQPQHF
>TRBJ2-2|TRBV4-2|-|-
TGTGCCAGCAGCCGTCACCGGGACTTGCTTTACACCGGGGAGCTGTTTTTT
CASSRHRDLLYTGELFF
>TRBJ1-3|TRBV7-6|-|-
TGTGCCAGCAGCTTAACCGGGTCTGGAAACACCATATATTTT
CASSLTGSGNTIYF
>TRBJ1-2|TRBV5-1|TRBD1|-
TGCGCCAGCAGTAGGGGACAGGAGGCCTTTGGCTACACCTTC
CASSRGQEAFGYTF
>TRBJ1-1|TRBV7-9|TRBD1|-
TGTGCCAGCAGCCCTAGAACAGGGGTTGATTTGGCTTTCTTT
CASSPRTGVDLAFF
>TRBJ1-5|TRBV27|TRBD1|few
TGTGCCAGCAGTAGGACAGGGGGCAATCAGCCCCAGCATTTT
CASSRTGGNQPQHF
>TRBJ2-4|TRBV27|-|-
TGTGCCAGCAGTCCAACGACAGACCACCGAAACATTCAGTACTTC
CASSPTTDHRNIQYF
>TRBJ2-7|TRBV12-3/TRBV12-4|-|few
TGTGCCAGCAGTCCGCTAACTGGACAGCTTTCCTTC
CASSPLTGQLSF
>TRBJ1-5|TRBV2|TRBD1|-
TGTGCCAGCAGAAGGACAGGGGTCGATAATCAGCCCCAGCATTTT
CASRRTGVDNQPQHF
>TRBJ2-5|TRBV20-1|-|-
TGCAGTGCTAGAACCAGTTTTGGCCAGTACTTC
CSARTSFGQYF
>TRBJ2-7|TRBV19|-|few
TGTGCCAGTAGTAAAGTAGCTGGCCTTGGATACGAGCAGTACTTC
CASSKVAGLGYEQYF
>TRBJ1-1|TRBV25-1|-|-
TGTGCCAGCAGTGCTCGTGTGGGGGGAGGCACTGAAGCTTTCTTT
CASSARVGGGTEAFF
>TRBJ2-5|TRBV11-3|-|-
TGTGCCAGCAGCCGACGGGACACCCAAGAGACCCAGTACTTC
CASSRRDTQETQYF
>TRBJ1-5|TRBV3-1/TRBV3-2|-|-
TGTGCCAGCAGCCAGGGAGGGGATCAGCCCCAGCATTTT
CASSQGGDQPQHF
>TRBJ1-2|TRBV5-1|-|-
TGCGCCAGCAGCTCCACAGGAGACGCTAACTATGGCTACACCTTC
CASSSTGDANYGYTF
>TRBJ2-7|TRBV6-5|TRBD1|-
TGTGCCAGCAGTAAGCAGGGACAGGTTTCCTACGAGCAGTACTTC
CASSKQGQVSYEQYF
>TRBJ2-2|TRBV18|-|-
TGTGCCAGCTCACCACCCCGCGGGACGGTGAACACCGGGGAGCTGTTTTTT
CASSPPRGTVNTGELFF
>TRBJ1-2|TRBV6-5|TRBD1|-
TGTGCCAGCAGTTATGAGACAGGGTTAGGGTATGGCTACACCTTC
CASSYETGLGYGYTF
>TRBJ1-3|TRBV30|-|-
TGTGCCTGGAGTCGAGGGGAGGGTGCTGGAAACACCATATATTTT
CAWSRGEGAGNTIYF
>TRBJ2-7|TRBV6-5|TRBD1|-
TGTGCCAGCACCCTCGGGACAGGGACTTCCTACGAGCAGTACTTC
CASTLGTGTSYEQYF
>TRBJ2-7|TRBV29-1|TRBD1|few
TGCAGCGCTACCGGGACAGGGTACGACGAGCAGTACTTC
CSATGTGYDEQYF
>TRBJ1-4|TRBV21-1|-|-
TGTGCCAGCAGCGGACGAAGGGGGACAGATGCAACTAATGAAAAACTGTTTTTT
CASSGRRGTDATNEKLFF
>TRBJ1-1|TRBV19|-|-
TGTGCCAGTAGTAAACTCGGGAGCACTGAAGCTTTCTTT
CASSKLGSTEAFF
>TRBJ2-7|TRBV5-6|TRBD1|-
TGTGCCAGCAGCCCTCGGTGGCAGGGACAGGAGGAGTACTTC
CASSPRWQGQEEYF
>TRBJ1-1|TRBV5-1|-|-
TGCGCCAGCAGCTTGGCCGGACTGGGGGGCACTGAAGCTTTCTTT
CASSLAGLGGTEAFF
>TRBJ2-7|TRBV7-6|TRBD1|-
TGTGCCAGCAGCATCCGACAGGGATCCTACGAGCAGTACTTC
CASSIRQGSYEQYF
>TRBJ1-2|TRBV7-9|-|-
TGTGCCAGCAGCCCTTTGGGGGGGGAAAGACTCTATGGCTACACCTTC
CASSPLGGERLYGYTF
>TRBJ2-7|TRBV11-2|-|-
TGTGCCAGCAGCTTAGATAGGTGGGGCGGAGAGCAGTACTTC
CASSLDRWGGEQYF
>TRBJ1-2|TRBV6-6|-|-
TGTGCCAGCAGTTACGTAGCCCAGGGAGGCGGCTACACCTTC
CASSYVAQGGGYTF
>TRBJ2-2|TRBV27|TRBD1|-
TGTGCCAGCAGTACTCGGGACAGGAACACCGGGGAGCTGTTTTTT
CASSTRDRNTGELFF
>TRBJ1-4|TRBV5-1|-|once
TGCGCCAGCAGCTTGGAAAACAGGGTATGGGAAAAACTGTTTTTT
CASSLENRVWEKLFF
>TRBJ2-3|TRBV5-4|-|-
TGTGCCAGCAGCCCCGGGACTCTCTCCACAGATACGCAGTATTTT
CASSPGTLSTDTQYF
>TRBJ1-6|TRBV2|TRBD1|once
TGTGCCAGCACCCGGGACAGGGTAGCTTCACCCCTCCACTTT
CASTRDRVASPLHF
>TRBJ2-7|TRBV11-3|-|once
TGTGCCAGCAGCGCAGCCTACGAGCAGTACTTC
CASSAAYEQYF
>TRBJ2-2|TRBV5-1|TRBD1|-
TGCGCCAGCAGATATCGGACAGGGGCGAACACCGGGGAGCTGTTTTTT
CASRYRTGANTGELFF
>TRBJ2-3|TRBV9|TRBD2|-
TGTGCCAGCAGCGTACGGTCTAGCGGGGAAGATACGCAGTATTTT
CASSVRSSGEDTQYF
>TRBJ2-7|TRBV6-5|-|-
TGTGCCAGCAGCCGGGACACATACTCCTACGAGCAGTACTTC
CASSRDTYSYEQYF
>TRBJ2-5|TRBV4-2|-|-
TGTGCCAGCAGCCAAGATAGAAGGGGGAAGGAGACCCAGTACTTC
CASSQDRRGKETQYF
>TRBJ1-1|TRBV5-1|-|-
TGCGCCAGCAGCTTGGTGGGGGACACGAACACTGAAGCTTTCTTT
CASSLVGDTNTEAFF
>TRBJ2-5|TRBV7-2|TRBD2|-
TGTGCCAGCAGCCCTCTCCGGGGGGGGGAGACCCAGTACTTC
CASSPLRGGETQYF
>TRBJ2-3|TRBV14|TRBD2|once
TGTGCCAGCAGCAAACTAGCGGGGGGCGGTCTGTATTTT
CASSKLAGGGLYF
>TRBJ2-7|TRBV6-5|-|few
TGTGCCAGCAGCCCCCTGAGTCCTCAATCCCACGAGCAGTACTTC
CASSPLSPQSHEQYF
>TRBJ2-7|TRBV5-1|TRBD1|once
TGCGCCAGCAGCTGGACAGGGGGACCCTACGAGCAGTACTTC
CASSWTGGPYEQYF
>TRBJ1-3|TRBV18|-|-
TGTGCCAGCTCACCAGGCGGGACCCCTGGAAACACCATATATTTT
CASSPGGTPGNTIYF
>TRBJ1-6|TRBV15|-|-
TGTGCCACCAGCAGAGATCTGTCCTCACCCCTCCACTTT
CATSRDLSSPLHF
>TRBJ2-5|TRBV11-2|-|-
TGTGCCAGCAGCCCACGACTCGCACCCCGGGAGACCCAGTACTTC
CASSPRLAPRETQYF
>TRBJ1-2|TRBV3-1/TRBV3-2|-|-
TGTGCCAGCAGCGCATCAGGGGATGGCTACACCTTC
CASSASGDGYTF
>TRBJ2-6|TRBV24-1|-|-
TGTGCCACCAGTGACCGCAGGGGCTCTGGGGCCAACGTCCTGACTTTC
CATSDRRGSGANVLTF
>TRBJ2-7|TRBV15|-|-
TGTGCCACCAGCAGAGATCGGGGCTACGAGCAGTACTTC
CATSRDRGYEQYF